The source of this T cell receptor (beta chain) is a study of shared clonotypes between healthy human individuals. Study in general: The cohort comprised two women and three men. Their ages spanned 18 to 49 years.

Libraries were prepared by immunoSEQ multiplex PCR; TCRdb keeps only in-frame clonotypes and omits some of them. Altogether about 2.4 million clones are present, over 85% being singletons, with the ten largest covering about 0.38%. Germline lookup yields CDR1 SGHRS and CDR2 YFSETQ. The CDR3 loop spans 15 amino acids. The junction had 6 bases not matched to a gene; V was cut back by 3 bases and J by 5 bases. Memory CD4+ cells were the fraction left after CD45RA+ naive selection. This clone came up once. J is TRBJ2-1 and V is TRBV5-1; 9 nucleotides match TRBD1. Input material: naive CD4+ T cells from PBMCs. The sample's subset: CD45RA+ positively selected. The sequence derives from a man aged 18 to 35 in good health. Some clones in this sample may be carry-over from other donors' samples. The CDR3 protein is CASSSTGGSHNEQFF. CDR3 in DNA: TGCGCCAGCAGCTCAACAGGGGGCTCGCACAATGAGCAGTTCTTC.